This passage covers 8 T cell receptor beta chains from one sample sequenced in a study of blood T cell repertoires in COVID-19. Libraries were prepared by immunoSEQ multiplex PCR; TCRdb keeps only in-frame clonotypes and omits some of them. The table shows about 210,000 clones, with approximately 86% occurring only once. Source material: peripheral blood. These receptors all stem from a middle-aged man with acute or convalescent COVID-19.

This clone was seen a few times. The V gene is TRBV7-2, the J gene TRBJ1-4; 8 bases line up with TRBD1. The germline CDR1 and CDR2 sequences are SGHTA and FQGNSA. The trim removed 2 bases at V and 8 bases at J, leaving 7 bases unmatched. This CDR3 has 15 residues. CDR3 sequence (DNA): TGTGCCAGCAGCTTATCACAGGGGGGGGGAGAAAAACTGTTTTTT. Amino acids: CASSLSQGGGEKLFF. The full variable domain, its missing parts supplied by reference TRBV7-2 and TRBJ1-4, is GAGVSQSPSNKVTEKGKDVELRCDPISGHTALYWYRQSLGQGLEFLIYFQGNSAPDKSGLPSDRFSAERTGGSVSTLTIQRTQQEDSAVYLCASSLSQGGGEKLFFGSGTQLSVL.

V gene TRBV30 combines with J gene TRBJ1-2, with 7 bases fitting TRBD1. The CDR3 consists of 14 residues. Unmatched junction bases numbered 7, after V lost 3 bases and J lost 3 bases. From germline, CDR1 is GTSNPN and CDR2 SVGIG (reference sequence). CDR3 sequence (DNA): TGTGCCTGGAGGAGATGGGGGACAGACTATGGCTACACCTTC. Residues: CAWRRWGTDYGYTF.

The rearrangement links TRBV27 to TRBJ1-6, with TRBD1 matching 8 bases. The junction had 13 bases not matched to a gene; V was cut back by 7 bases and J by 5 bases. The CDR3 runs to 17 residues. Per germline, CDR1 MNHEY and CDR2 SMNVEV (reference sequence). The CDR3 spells CASTKNRGSEDNSPLHF. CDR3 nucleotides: TGTGCCAGCACGAAGAACAGGGGGAGCGAAGATAATTCACCCCTCCACTTT.

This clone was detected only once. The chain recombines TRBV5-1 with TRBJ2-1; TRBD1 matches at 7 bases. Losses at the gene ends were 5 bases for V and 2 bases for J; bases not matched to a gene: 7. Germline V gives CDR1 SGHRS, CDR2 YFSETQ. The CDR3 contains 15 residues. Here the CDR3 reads CASRIGQATYNEQFF. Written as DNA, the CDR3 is TGCGCCAGCAGGATTGGACAGGCCACCTACAATGAGCAGTTCTTC.

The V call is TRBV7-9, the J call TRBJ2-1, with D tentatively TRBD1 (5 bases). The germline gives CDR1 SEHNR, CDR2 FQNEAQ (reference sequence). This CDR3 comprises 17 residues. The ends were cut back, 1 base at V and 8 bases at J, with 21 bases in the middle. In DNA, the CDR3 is TGTGCCAGCAGCTTAGGAGTAGCAGGGATTGGGGCAGATGAGCAGTTCTTC. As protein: CASSLGVAGIGADEQFF.

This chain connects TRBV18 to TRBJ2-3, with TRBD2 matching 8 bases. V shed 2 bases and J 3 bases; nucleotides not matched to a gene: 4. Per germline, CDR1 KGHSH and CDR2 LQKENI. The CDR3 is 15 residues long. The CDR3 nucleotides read TGTGCCAGCTCACCAAGCGGGAGAGGAACAGATACGCAGTATTTT. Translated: CASSPSGRGTDTQYF.

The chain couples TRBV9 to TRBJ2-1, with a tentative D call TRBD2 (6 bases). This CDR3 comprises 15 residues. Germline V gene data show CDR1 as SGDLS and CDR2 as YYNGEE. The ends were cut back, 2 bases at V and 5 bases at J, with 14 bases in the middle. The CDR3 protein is CASSVLGTGNNEQFF. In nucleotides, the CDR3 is TGTGCCAGCAGCGTCCTCGGGACTGGCAACAATGAGCAGTTCTTC. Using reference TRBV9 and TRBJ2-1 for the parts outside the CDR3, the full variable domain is DSGVTQTPKHLITATGQRVTLRCSPRSGDLSVYWYQQSLDQGLQFLIQYYNGEERAKGNILERFSAQQFPDLHSELNLSSLELGDSALYFCASSVLGTGNNEQFFGPGTRLTVL.

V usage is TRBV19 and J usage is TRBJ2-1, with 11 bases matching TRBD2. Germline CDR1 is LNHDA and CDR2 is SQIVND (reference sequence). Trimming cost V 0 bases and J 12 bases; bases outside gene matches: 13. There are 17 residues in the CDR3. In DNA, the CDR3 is TGTGCCAGTAGTATAGACAATAGCGGGAGGGCCGATAAGGTGCAGTTCTTC. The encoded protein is CASSIDNSGRADKVQFF.